This T cell receptor (beta chain) was retrieved from a study of T cells expressing NK-cell markers. Study-level background: Underlying the TCR beta repertoires were sorted CD3+CD56+NKG2C+, CD3+CD56+NKG2C- and CD3+CD56-NKG2C+ T cells. The study sequenced eight donors, seven HCMV-seropositive and one seronegative. Regarding the study as a whole: Among a handful of donors, these clonotypes also ranked first in the CD3+CD56-NKG2C+ fraction.

TCRdb reprocessed the 5' RACE reads and stores each CDR3 protein as one record, lacking DNA. The sample table sets out 300,000 to 500,000 distinct CDR3 sequences. A word on this clonotype: Its antigen is not known.

This receptor was taken from a woman between 50 and 59 years old in good health. The sequencing sample was made of blood T cells: a sorted CD56 or NKG2C T cell subset, CD4+ or CD8+ T cells, or bulk PBMC T cells (not recorded which).

The CDR3 sequence is CSVFGGARSETQYF. The chain couples TRBV29-1 to TRBJ2-5; TCRdb calls TRBD1, which cannot be checked without DNA. The CDR3 has 14 amino acids. Germline V gene data show CDR1 as SQVTM and CDR2 as ANQGSEA. Complete variable domain (other parts from reference TRBV29-1 and TRBJ2-5): SAVISQKPSRDICQRGTSLTIQCQVDSQVTMMFWYRQQPGQSLTLIATANQGSEATYESGFVIDKFPISRPNLTFSTLTVSNMSPEDSSIYLCSVFGGARSETQYFGPGTRLLVL.